The 26 T cell receptor beta chains below were found in one sample sequenced in a study of blood T cell repertoires in COVID-19. Method: immunoSEQ multiplex PCR; TCRdb's copy keeps in-frame clones and lacks some. This table has a few hundred thousand clones, approximately 88% appearing once. The sequenced material came from peripheral blood. These receptors came from a woman aged 25 to 39 with COVID-19, enrolled during active disease.

This clone showed up just a few times. This chain links TRBV10-1 with TRBJ2-7, with D possibly being TRBD2 (5 bases). Germline CDR1 and CDR2: WNHNN and SYGVQD (reference sequence). The V end lost 0 bases, the J end lost 0 bases, and 9 bases lay between the germline ends. The CDR3 contains 15 residues. The CDR3: CASSESTGSSYEQYV. As DNA, the CDR3 is TGCGCCAGCAGTGAGTCGACGGGGAGCTCCTACGAGCAGTACGTC.

This sequence joins TRBV4-2 and TRBJ2-3; D may be TRBD2 (6 bases). The CDR3 has 15 amino acids. The V and J ends lost 2 bases and 2 bases respectively, with 11 bases between them. The V gene's germline CDR1 is LGHNA and CDR2 YNFKEQ. CDR3 in amino acids: CASSQTRDFTDTQYF. The DNA of the CDR3 is TGTGCCAGCAGCCAAACTCGGGACTTCACAGATACGCAGTATTTT.

CDR3 loop: CSVGGDRNTEAFF. The CDR3 nucleotides read TGCAGCGTTGGCGGGGACAGGAACACTGAAGCTTTCTTT. The rearrangement joins TRBV29-1 to TRBJ1-1, with 7 positions matching TRBD1. The CDR3 spans 13 residues. Germline CDR1 is SQVTM and CDR2 is ANQGSEA. J gave up 1 base and V 4 bases, and 3 bases lay outside the gene matches.

This rearrangement joins TRBV7-2 to TRBJ1-1, with TRBD1 matching over 7 bases. CDR3 size: 13 residues. In germline, CDR1 is SGHTA, CDR2 FQGNSA. The J segment lost 2 bases and the V segment lost 5 bases, leaving 2 bases of the junction unmatched. CDR3 sequence: CASSRTGNTEAFF. The CDR3 DNA sequence: TGTGCCAGCAGCCGGACAGGTAACACTGAAGCTTTCTTT.

V usage is TRBV4-2 and J usage is TRBJ2-5; D might be TRBD2 (6 bases). The CDR3 is 14 amino acids. V lost 0 bases and J lost 3, with 8 bases in between. The germline CDR1 and CDR2 sequences are LGHNA and YNFKEQ. The CDR3 nucleotides are TGTGCCAGCAGCCAAGATTGGGGGGAAGAGACCCAGTACTTC. It translates to CASSQDWGEETQYF.

This clone was recorded once. This CDR3 reads CASSTLLRQGNQPQHF. For the CDR3, the DNA is TGTGCCAGTAGTACGCTCCTTAGACAGGGCAATCAGCCCCAGCATTTT. V and J are TRBV19 and TRBJ1-5; maybe TRBD1 (6 bases). Per the germline V gene, CDR1 is LNHDA and CDR2 is SQIVND (reference sequence). The CDR3 spans 16 residues. The V and J ends lost 4 bases and 2 bases respectively, with 15 bases between them.

This chain links TRBV10-3 with TRBJ1-1; no clear D. CDR1 and CDR2 from the germline V gene are ENHRY and SYGVKD. Trimming took 4 bases from V and 4 from J, leaving 13 bases between them. The CDR3 loop spans 14 amino acids. The chain's CDR3 is CAISVTDDGTEAFF. In nucleotides, the CDR3 is TGTGCCATCAGTGTAACAGACGACGGCACTGAAGCTTTCTTT.

This chain connects TRBV24-1 to TRBJ2-2, with TRBD2 as a possible D gene (6 bases). The V gene's germline CDR1 is KGHDR and CDR2 SFDVKD. Trimming took off 10 bases at V and 7 bases at J, with 18 bases between the two ends. CDR3 size: 14 residues. CDR3 loop: CATKSRGSGGELFF. The CDR3 nucleotides are TGTGCCACTAAATCGCGGGGATCGGGCGGGGAGCTGTTTTTT.

The chain joins TRBV4-1 to TRBJ1-2; no firm D call. Trimming removed 2 bases at V and 4 bases at J, with 14 bases between. Germline values: CDR1 MGHRA, CDR2 YSYEKL. The CDR3 extends over 15 amino acids. The CDR3 nucleotides are TGCGCCAGCAGCCAAAGCGTGGAGCGCCTCTATGGCTACACCTTC. Its protein product is CASSQSVERLYGYTF.

This chain joins TRBV30 and TRBJ1-1; tentatively, D is TRBD1 (5 bases). The germline CDR1 and CDR2 sequences are GTSNPN and SVGIG (reference sequence). The V end was cut by 2 bases, the J end by 4 bases, with 14 bases between. This CDR3 has 14 amino acids. The DNA for the CDR3 is TGTGCCTGGAGTTCGACAGTTGTCGGCACTGAAGCTTTCTTT. It codes for CAWSSTVVGTEAFF.

The genes are TRBV18 and TRBJ1-4; tentatively, D is TRBD1 (5 bases). CDR1 KGHSH and CDR2 LQKENI come from the germline V gene. Trimming pared 3 bases from V and 6 bases from J, leaving 14 bases between. CDR3 length: 15 residues. CDR3 sequence reads: CASSPRQGGDEKLFF. The CDR3 DNA sequence: TGTGCCAGCTCACCGCGCCAGGGTGGGGATGAAAAACTGTTTTTT.

This clone was found once. This chain connects TRBV11-3 to TRBJ2-3, with 8 nucleotides matching TRBD1. J lost 5 bases, V lost 5 bases, and 9 bases had no gene match. The germline V gene has CDR1 SGHNT and CDR2 YENEEA. The CDR3 totals 15 residues. In DNA, the CDR3 is TGTGCCAGCAGCCCGCGTCAGGGGGCTGAAGATACGCAGTATTTT. It translates to CASSPRQGAEDTQYF.

On this clone itself: At the DNA level, this CDR3 is encoded by other sequences in the same sample as well. The chain couples TRBV18 to TRBJ1-1; D gene uncertain. CDR1 and CDR2 (germline): KGHSH, LQKENI. The CDR3 totals 14 residues. The V end was cut by 8 bases, the J end by 1 base, with 14 bases between. This CDR3 reads CASHLLGENTEAFF. For the CDR3, the DNA is TGTGCCAGCCATCTCCTGGGAGAGAACACTGAAGCTTTCTTT.

The V and J genes are TRBV6-5 and TRBJ1-1; D ambiguous. CDR3 length: 13 amino acids. Germline-derived CDR1 and CDR2 are MNHEY and SVGAGI. V was trimmed by 8 bases and J by 0 bases, leaving 10 bases between them. The CDR3 DNA is TGTGCCAGCCGAAAAGAGGTGAACACTGAAGCTTTCTTT. This sequence encodes CASRKEVNTEAFF.

The V gene is TRBV7-2, the J gene TRBJ2-1, with 12 bases aligning to TRBD2. Germline CDR1 reads SGHTA; CDR2 reads FQGNSA. The ends lost 7 bases at V and 1 base at J; junction bases unmatched: 14. This CDR3 spans 19 amino acids. The CDR3 here is CASNPGPTSGSASYNEQFF. CDR3 nucleotides: TGTGCCAGCAACCCAGGCCCGACTAGCGGGAGTGCGTCCTACAATGAGCAGTTCTTC. Based on the CDR3 plus reference TRBV7-2 and TRBJ2-1, the full variable domain is GAGVSQSPSNKVTEKGKDVELRCDPISGHTALYWYRQSLGQGLEFLIYFQGNSAPDKSGLPSDRFSAERTGGSVSTLTIQRTQQEDSAVYLCASNPGPTSGSASYNEQFFGPGTRLTVL.

The chain couples TRBV2 to TRBJ2-5; D is possibly TRBD1 (5 bases). CDR1 SNHLY and CDR2 FYNNEI come from the germline V gene. This CDR3 spans 16 amino acids. Trimming shortened V by 6 bases and J by 0 bases, and 17 bases separated the two germline ends. CDR3 coding DNA: TGTGCCAGCAGCAGCCAGGGAACTCTATACCAAGAGACCCAGTACTTC. It codes for CASSSQGTLYQETQYF.

This clone was recorded once. V gene TRBV24-1 combines with J gene TRBJ2-2; 12 positions agree with TRBD2. Germline V gene sequence: CDR1 KGHDR, CDR2 SFDVKD. The CDR3 is 23 residues long. Losses at the gene ends were 8 bases for V and 0 bases for J; bases not matched to a gene: 24. CDR3 DNA sequence: TGTGCCACCACCTCCCCACCGACAGGGTGGGGACTAGCGGGTAGGGCGAACACCGGGGAGCTGTTTTTT. Translation gives CATTSPPTGWGLAGRANTGELFF.

The chain uses TRBV20-1 and TRBJ2-3, with D possibly TRBD2 on 6 matching bases. Trimming pared 3 bases from V and 1 base from J, leaving 8 bases between. CDR1 and CDR2 (germline): DFQATT, SNEGSKA (reference sequence). The CDR3 has 13 amino acids. The CDR3 region is CSASSSGTDTQYF. The CDR3 DNA reads as TGCAGTGCTAGTTCTAGCGGCACAGATACGCAGTATTTT.

The rearrangement joins TRBV5-1 to TRBJ2-7, with TRBD1 as a possible D gene (5 bases). The CDR3 has 14 residues. Looked up from germline, CDR1 is SGHRS and CDR2 is YFSETQ. Trimming shortened V by 0 bases and J by 4 bases, and 11 bases separated the two germline ends. CDR3 sequence: CASSLDAGFYEQYV. The DNA of the CDR3 is TGCGCCAGCAGCTTGGACGCAGGGTTTTACGAGCAGTACGTC.

The V call is TRBV9, the J call TRBJ2-1; 10 nucleotides align to TRBD2. J was trimmed by 8 bases and V by 3 bases; bases with no gene match: 5. Germline-derived CDR1 and CDR2 are SGDLS and YYNGEE. CDR3 size: 14 residues. This chain's CDR3 is CASSASGSSDEQFF. The CDR3 nucleotides read TGTGCCAGCAGCGCTAGCGGGAGTTCAGATGAGCAGTTCTTC.

The chain links TRBV9 to TRBJ1-3, with D maybe TRBD1 (5 bases). The CDR3 sequence is 16 residues long. Germline V gene sequence: CDR1 SGDLS, CDR2 YYNGEE. The V gene lost 3 bases and the J gene lost 0 bases, with 13 bases spanning the gap. CDR3 nucleotide sequence: TGTGCCAGCAGCGCAACCACAGGATACTCTGGAAACACCATATATTTT. Amino acid sequence: CASSATTGYSGNTIYF.

This rearrangement joins TRBV19 to TRBJ1-2; D call uncertain. The V end lost 4 bases, the J end lost 8 bases, and 8 bases lay between the germline ends. In germline, CDR1 is LNHDA, CDR2 SQIVND (reference sequence). This CDR3 has 11 residues. CDR3 region: CASSNGPGYTF. As DNA, the CDR3 is TGTGCCAGTAGTAATGGGCCCGGCTACACCTTC.

The CDR3 reads CASSLGTGTEQYF. The CDR3, as DNA: TGCGCCAGCAGCCTGGGGACAGGGACCGAGCAGTACTTC. The chain combines TRBV4-1 with TRBJ2-7; 9 positions match TRBD1. This CDR3 contains 13 residues. Trimming cost V 4 bases and J 6 bases; bases outside gene matches: 4. Per germline, CDR1 MGHRA and CDR2 YSYEKL.

The chain links TRBV7-9 to TRBJ1-1; D is uncertain. Germline lookup yields CDR1 SEHNR and CDR2 FQNEAQ (reference sequence). Trimming left V 1 base short and J 6 bases short, with 9 bases between. The CDR3 extends over 13 amino acids. CDR3 DNA: TGTGCCAGCAGCTTAGAAGATCCGGCTGAAGCTTTCTTT. Translating gives CASSLEDPAEAFF.

The chain has TRBV6-5 and TRBJ1-1; D may be TRBD1 (6 bases). Trimming left V 5 bases short and J 0 bases short, with 10 bases between. Germline V CDR1 and CDR2: MNHEY, SVGAGI. CDR3 length: 14 amino acids. The CDR3 DNA follows: TGTGCCAGCAGTAGACAGGCCTTGAACACTGAAGCTTTCTTT. Its translation: CASSRQALNTEAFF.

This chain's CDR3 is CASSASPGQGALGYTF. CDR3 bases: TGTGCCAGCAGCGCCTCCCCGGGACAGGGGGCCCTTGGCTACACCTTC. The J gene is TRBJ1-2, the V gene TRBV9; TRBD1 matches 12 bases. The length of the CDR3 is 16 residues. Germline CDR1 SGDLS, CDR2 YYNGEE. Trimming at V came to 3 bases and at J to 7 bases, leaving 10 bases not matched to a gene.